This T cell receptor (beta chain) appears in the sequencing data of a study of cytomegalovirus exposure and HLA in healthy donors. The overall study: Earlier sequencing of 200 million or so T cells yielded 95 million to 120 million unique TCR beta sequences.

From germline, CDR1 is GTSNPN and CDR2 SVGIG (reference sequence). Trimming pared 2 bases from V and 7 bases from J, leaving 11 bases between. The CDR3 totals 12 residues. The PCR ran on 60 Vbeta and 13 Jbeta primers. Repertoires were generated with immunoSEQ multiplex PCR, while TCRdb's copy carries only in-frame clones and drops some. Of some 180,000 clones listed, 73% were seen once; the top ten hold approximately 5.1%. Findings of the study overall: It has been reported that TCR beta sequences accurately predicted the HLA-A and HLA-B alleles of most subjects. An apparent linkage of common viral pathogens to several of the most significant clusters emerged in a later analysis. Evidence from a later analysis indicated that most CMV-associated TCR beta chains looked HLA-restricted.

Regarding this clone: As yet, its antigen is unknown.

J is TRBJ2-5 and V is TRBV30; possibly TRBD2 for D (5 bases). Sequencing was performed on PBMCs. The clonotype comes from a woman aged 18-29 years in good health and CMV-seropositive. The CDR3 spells CAWSPAGGTQYF. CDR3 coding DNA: TGTGCCTGGAGTCCAGCCGGAGGGACCCAGTACTTC.